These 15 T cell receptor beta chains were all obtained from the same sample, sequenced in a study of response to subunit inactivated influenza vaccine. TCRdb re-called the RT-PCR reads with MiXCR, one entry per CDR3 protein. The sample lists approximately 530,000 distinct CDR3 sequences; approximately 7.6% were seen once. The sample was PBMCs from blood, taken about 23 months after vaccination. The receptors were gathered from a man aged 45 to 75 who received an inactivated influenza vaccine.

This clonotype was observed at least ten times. CDR3 sequence reads: CASSPGGMVTEAFF. Written as DNA, the CDR3 is TGTGCCAGCAGCCCAGGGGGCATGGTCACTGAAGCTTTCTTT. The V gene is TRBV12-3 or TRBV12-4, the J gene TRBJ1-1, with 8 bases matching TRBD1. With 6 bases clipped from V and 4 bases from J, the junction kept 7 bases outside the gene matches. There are 14 residues in the CDR3.

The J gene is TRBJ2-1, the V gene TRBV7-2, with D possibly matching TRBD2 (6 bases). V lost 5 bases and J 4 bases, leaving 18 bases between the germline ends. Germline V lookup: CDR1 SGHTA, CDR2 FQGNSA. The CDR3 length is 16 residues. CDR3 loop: CASSQSRDFLYNEQFF. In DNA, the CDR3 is TGTGCCAGCAGCCAAAGCCGGGACTTTCTTTACAATGAGCAGTTCTTC.

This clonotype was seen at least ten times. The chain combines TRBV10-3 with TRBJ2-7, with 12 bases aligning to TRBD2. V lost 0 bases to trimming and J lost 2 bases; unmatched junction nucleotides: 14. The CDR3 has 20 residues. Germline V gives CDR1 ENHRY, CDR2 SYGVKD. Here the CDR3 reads CAISESSTSGRYKIAYEQYF. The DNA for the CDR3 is TGTGCCATCAGTGAGTCTTCAACTAGCGGGAGGTACAAAATAGCCTACGAGCAGTACTTC.

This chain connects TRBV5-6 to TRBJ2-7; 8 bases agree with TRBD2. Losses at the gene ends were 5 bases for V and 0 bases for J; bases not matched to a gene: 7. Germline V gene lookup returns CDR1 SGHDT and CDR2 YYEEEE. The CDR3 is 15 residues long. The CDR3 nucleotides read TGTGCCAGCAGTAGAAGCGGGGGTTTCTCCTACGAGCAGTACTTC. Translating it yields CASSRSGGFSYEQYF.

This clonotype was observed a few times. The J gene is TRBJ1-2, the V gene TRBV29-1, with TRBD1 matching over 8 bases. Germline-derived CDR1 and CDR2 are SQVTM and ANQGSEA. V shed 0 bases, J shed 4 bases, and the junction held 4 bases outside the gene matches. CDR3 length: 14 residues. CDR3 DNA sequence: TGCAGCGTTGAAGATCTTCAGGGGGCCTATGGCTACACCTTC. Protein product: CSVEDLQGAYGYTF.

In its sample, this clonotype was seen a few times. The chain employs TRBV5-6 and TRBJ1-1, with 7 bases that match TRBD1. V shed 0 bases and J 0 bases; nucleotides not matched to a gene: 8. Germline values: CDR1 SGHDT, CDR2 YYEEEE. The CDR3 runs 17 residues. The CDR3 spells CASSLATGAIMNTEAFF. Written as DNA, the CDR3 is TGTGCCAGCAGCTTGGCTACAGGGGCCATCATGAACACTGAAGCTTTCTTT.

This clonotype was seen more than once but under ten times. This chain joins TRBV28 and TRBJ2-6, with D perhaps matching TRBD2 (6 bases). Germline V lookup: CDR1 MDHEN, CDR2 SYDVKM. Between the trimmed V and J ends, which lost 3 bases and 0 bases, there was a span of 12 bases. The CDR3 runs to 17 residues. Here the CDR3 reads CASSFRGLPSGANVLTF. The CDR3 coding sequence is TGTGCCAGCAGTTTTCGGGGACTTCCCTCTGGGGCCAACGTCCTGACTTTC.

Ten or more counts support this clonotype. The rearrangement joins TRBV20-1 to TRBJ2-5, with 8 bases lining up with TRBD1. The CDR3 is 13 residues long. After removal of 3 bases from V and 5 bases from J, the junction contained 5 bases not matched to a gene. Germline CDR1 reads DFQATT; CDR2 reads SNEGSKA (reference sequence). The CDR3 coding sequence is TGCAGTGCTAGCCCAGGGGGCTTGGAGACCCAGTACTTC. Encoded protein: CSASPGGLETQYF.

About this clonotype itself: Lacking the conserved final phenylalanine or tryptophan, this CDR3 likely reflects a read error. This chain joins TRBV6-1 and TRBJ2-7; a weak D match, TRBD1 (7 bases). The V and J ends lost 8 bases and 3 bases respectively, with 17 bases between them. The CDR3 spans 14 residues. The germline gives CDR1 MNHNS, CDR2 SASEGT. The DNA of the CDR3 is TGTGCCAGCTCTCAGGGGGGCGCGATCTACGAGCAGTACTCC. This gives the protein CASSQGGAIYEQYS.

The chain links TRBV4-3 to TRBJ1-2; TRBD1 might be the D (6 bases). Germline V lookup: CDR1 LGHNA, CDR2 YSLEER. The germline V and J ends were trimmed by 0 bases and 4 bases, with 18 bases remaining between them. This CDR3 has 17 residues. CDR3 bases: TGCGCCAGCAGCCAAGACTCCCTTTGGGTAGGGGGCTATGGCTACACCTTC. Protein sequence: CASSQDSLWVGGYGYTF.

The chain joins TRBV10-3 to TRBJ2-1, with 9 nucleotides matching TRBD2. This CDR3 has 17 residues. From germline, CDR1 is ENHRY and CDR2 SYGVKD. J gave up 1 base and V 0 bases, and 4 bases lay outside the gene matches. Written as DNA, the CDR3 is TGTGCCATCAGTGAGTCCGGGAGCGGGGGGTCCTACAATGAGCAGTTCTTC. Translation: CAISESGSGGSYNEQFF.

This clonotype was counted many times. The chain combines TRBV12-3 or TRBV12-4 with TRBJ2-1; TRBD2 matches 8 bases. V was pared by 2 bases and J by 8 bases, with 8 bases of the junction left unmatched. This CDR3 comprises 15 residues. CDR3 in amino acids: CASSLRGTSSDEQFF. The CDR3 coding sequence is TGTGCCAGCAGTTTAAGGGGGACTAGTAGCGATGAGCAGTTCTTC.

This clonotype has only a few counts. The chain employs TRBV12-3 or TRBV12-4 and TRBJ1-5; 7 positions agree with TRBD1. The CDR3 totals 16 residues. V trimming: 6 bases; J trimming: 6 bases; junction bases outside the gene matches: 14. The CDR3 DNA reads TGTGCCAGCAGGAGGTGGGCAGGGGGTATAGGTCAGCCCCAGCATTTT. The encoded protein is CASRRWAGGIGQPQHF.

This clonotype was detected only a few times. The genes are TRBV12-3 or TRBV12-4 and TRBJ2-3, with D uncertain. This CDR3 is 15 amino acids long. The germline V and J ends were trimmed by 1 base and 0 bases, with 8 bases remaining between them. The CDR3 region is CASSLGPPSTDTQYF. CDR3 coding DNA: TGTGCCAGCAGTTTAGGTCCTCCGAGCACAGATACGCAGTATTTT.

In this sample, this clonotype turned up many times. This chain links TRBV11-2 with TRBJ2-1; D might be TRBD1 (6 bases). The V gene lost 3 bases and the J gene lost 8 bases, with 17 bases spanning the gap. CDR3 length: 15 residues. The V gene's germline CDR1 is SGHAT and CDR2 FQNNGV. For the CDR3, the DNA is TGTGCCAGCAGCTTGTTCGAACAGGGAACAGATGAGCAGTTCTTC. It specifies CASSLFEQGTDEQFF.